The 11 T cell receptor beta chains below all came from one sample that was sequenced in a study of blood T cell repertoires in COVID-19. Sequenced by immunoSEQ multiplex PCR; TCRdb stores in-frame clones only, minus some. The table shows fewer than 350,000 clones, with roughly 90% occurring only once. Sequenced: PBMCs or T cells enriched from blood (not recorded which). The receptors here all came from a woman aged 18-29 years with acute COVID-19.

This chain connects TRBV25-1 to TRBJ1-6, with 7 bases matching TRBD1. V shed 1 base, J shed 9 bases, and the junction held 6 bases outside the gene matches. The CDR3 is 15 residues long. Germline CDR1 MGHDK, CDR2 SYGVNS. CDR3: CASSEFSGGSSPLHF. The CDR3 nucleotides are TGTGCCAGCAGTGAATTTTCAGGGGGTAGTTCACCCCTCCACTTT.

V gene TRBV29-1 combines with J gene TRBJ2-1; 14 nucleotides align to TRBD2. Unmatched junction bases numbered 4, after V lost 6 bases and J lost 9 bases. The CDR3 totals 13 residues. The V gene's germline CDR1 is SQVTM and CDR2 ANQGSEA. This CDR3 is CSVRTSGRSEQFF. CDR3 DNA: TGCAGCGTCAGGACTAGCGGGAGGTCTGAGCAGTTCTTC.

The rearrangement links TRBV4-1 to TRBJ1-6, with 10 nucleotides matching TRBD1. This CDR3 contains 18 residues. The germline V gene has CDR1 MGHRA and CDR2 YSYEKL. With V trimmed by 4 bases and J by 7 bases, 13 bases remained unmatched. CDR3 sequence: CASSPRDRGPLSNSPLHF. In nucleotides, the CDR3 is TGCGCCAGCAGCCCCCGGGACAGGGGACCCCTTTCGAATTCACCCCTCCACTTT.

This clone appeared a few times. V and J are TRBV7-9 and TRBJ2-1; TRBD1 is a possible D gene (5 bases). Germline assignment: CDR1 SEHNR and CDR2 FQNEAQ (reference sequence). The CDR3 covers 15 residues. Trimming stripped 1 base from V and 4 bases from J, with 11 bases between. CDR3: CASSLEGAGYNEQFF. The DNA of the CDR3 is TGTGCCAGCAGCTTAGAAGGGGCAGGATACAATGAGCAGTTCTTC.

The sample holds a few counts of this clone. Additional DNA sequences in this sample encode the identical CDR3. The chain has TRBV4-3 and TRBJ2-1; 10 bases match TRBD2. V was clipped by 3 bases and J by 4 bases; unmatched bases: 3. The CDR3 has 15 amino acids. Germline CDR1 is LGHNA and CDR2 is YSLEER. CDR3 nucleotide sequence: TGCGCCAGCAGCCAGGGGACTAGCGTATACAATGAGCAGTTCTTC. It specifies CASSQGTSVYNEQFF.

This clone was seen a single time. This chain connects TRBV27 to TRBJ2-7, with a weak D call TRBD1 (6 bases). Per germline, CDR1 MNHEY and CDR2 SMNVEV (reference sequence). Between the trimmed V and J ends, which lost 5 bases and 2 bases, there was a span of 22 bases. The CDR3 has 17 residues. The CDR3 region has the DNA TGTGCCAGCAGTCACACCGCTTGGACAGCAAGTACCTACGAGCAGTACTTC. Translation: CASSHTAWTASTYEQYF.

The J gene is TRBJ1-6, the V gene TRBV27; 12 bases map to TRBD1. Per germline, CDR1 MNHEY and CDR2 SMNVEV (reference sequence). CDR3 length equals 20 residues. Unmatched junction bases numbered 13, after V lost 7 bases and J lost 0 bases. This CDR3 is CASTKIPGQGAGSYNSPLHF. The CDR3 bases are TGTGCCAGCACAAAGATACCGGGACAGGGGGCTGGCTCCTATAATTCACCCCTCCACTTT.

The CDR3 DNA follows: TGTGCCAGCAGTGGTGAACAGGGGCAATACAATGAGCAGTTCTTC. This encodes CASSGEQGQYNEQFF. The chain joins TRBV2 to TRBJ2-1, with 7 positions matching TRBD1. The germline gives CDR1 SNHLY, CDR2 FYNNEI. Losses at the gene ends were 4 bases for V and 4 bases for J; bases not matched to a gene: 7. This CDR3 has 15 amino acids.

V and J are TRBV2 and TRBJ1-4; unclear D gene. CDR3 length: 14 amino acids. From germline, CDR1 is SNHLY and CDR2 FYNNEI. V was clipped by 6 bases and J by 8 bases, with 16 bases between them. The CDR3 here is CASSPGGVGEKLFF. The CDR3 region has the DNA TGTGCCAGCAGCCCCGGAGGCGTTGGGGAAAAACTGTTTTTT.

This clone was detected only a few times. The chain recombines TRBV7-2 with TRBJ1-1; D call uncertain. The ends were cut back, 1 base at V and 2 bases at J, with 11 bases in the middle. The CDR3 spans 15 residues. Per the germline V gene, CDR1 is SGHTA and CDR2 is FQGNSA. The CDR3 region has the DNA TGTGCCAGCAGCTTAGGGGCCAGGTCTAACACTGAAGCTTTCTTT. Protein: CASSLGARSNTEAFF.

V is TRBV5-1 and J is TRBJ1-2, with 7 nucleotides matching TRBD1. Germline loops: CDR1 SGHRS, CDR2 YFSETQ. The CDR3 covers 17 residues. V lost 0 bases and J lost 1; bases outside the gene matches: 9. In DNA, the CDR3 is TGCGCCAGCAGCTTGGCCGGGACAGCCTCAATTAACTATGGCTACACCTTC. This translates into CASSLAGTASINYGYTF. Full variable domain (remainder filled in from reference TRBV5-1 and TRBJ1-2): KAGVTQTPRYLIKTRGQQVTLSCSPISGHRSVSWYQQTPGQGLQFLFEYFSETQRNKGNFPGRFSGRQFSNSRSEMNVSTLELGDSALYLCASSLAGTASINYGYTFGSGTRLTVV.